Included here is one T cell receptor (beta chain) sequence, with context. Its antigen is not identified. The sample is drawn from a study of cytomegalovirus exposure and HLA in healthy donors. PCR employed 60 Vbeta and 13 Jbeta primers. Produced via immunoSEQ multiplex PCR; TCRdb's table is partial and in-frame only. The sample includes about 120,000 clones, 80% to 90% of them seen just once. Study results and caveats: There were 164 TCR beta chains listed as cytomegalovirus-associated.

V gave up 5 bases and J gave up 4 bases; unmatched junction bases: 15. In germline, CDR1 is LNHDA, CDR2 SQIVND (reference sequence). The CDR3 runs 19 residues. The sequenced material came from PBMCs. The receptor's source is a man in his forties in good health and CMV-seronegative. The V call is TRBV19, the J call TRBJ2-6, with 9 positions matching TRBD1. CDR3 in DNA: TGTGCCAGTAGTTTCACAGGGGGCCCCCTAAGGGAAGGGGCCAACGTCCTGACTTTC. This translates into CASSFTGGPLREGANVLTF.